Given below is one T cell receptor (beta chain) in context. The record originates from a study of blood T cell repertoires in COVID-19. About the research overall: The study drew acute and convalescent COVID-19 samples from the United States, Italy and Spain. Sources were T cells, B-cell-depleted T cells, or PBMCs; the material itself was cDNA or gDNA.

Authors' analysis steps: By means of reference gene primer amplification, nucleated cell counts were estimated. Here immunoSEQ multiplex PCR was the method, and the copy in TCRdb shows in-frame clones only, minus some. V and J calls and clone size are copied from that table; D and trimming were computed from the DNA. The data contain 150,000 or so clones, approximately 89% of them singletons. V lost 7 bases to trimming and J lost 2 bases; unmatched junction nucleotides: 5. CDR3 size: 15 residues. Germline-derived CDR1 and CDR2 are SGHRS and YFSETQ. This sequence joins TRBV5-1 and TRBJ1-6; 8 bases match TRBD1. The sequenced sample consisted of peripheral blood. The TCR comes from a man over 45 with acute or convalescent COVID-19. CDR3 amino acids: CASRPGQAYNSPLHF. In DNA form, the CDR3 reads TGCGCCAGCCGTCCGGGACAGGCCTATAATTCACCCCTCCACTTT.